This TCR beta chain is from a study of OX40 agonist ivuxolimab in advanced cancers. V lost 4 bases to trimming and J lost 7 bases, with 8 bases between them. Germline V gene lookup returns CDR1 MNHNS and CDR2 SASEGT. CDR3 length equals 11 residues. About this clone itself: Its antigen remains unidentified.

Study outcomes and limitations: Also showing low normalized T-cell clonal expansion were some of the nonresponders.

The table came from immunoSEQ multiplex PCR; TCRdb's copy has only in-frame clones and leaves some out. Of nearly 80,000 clones in the sample, roughly 87% were seen once. The clonotype comes from an adult with an advanced solid tumor such as melanoma, head and neck, liver or kidney cancer. The rearrangement joins TRBV6-1 to TRBJ2-7; D gene uncertain. The material sequenced was CD4+ or CD8+ T cells sorted from blood, taken in a trial of the OX40 agonist ivuxolimab. The chain's CDR3 is CASSVGYEQYF. In DNA form, the CDR3 reads TGTGCCAGCAGTGTCGGTTATGAGCAGTACTTC.